One and the same sample provided the 30 T cell receptor beta chains below, sequenced in a study of T cell repertoires in cytomegalovirus infection. TCRdb ran MiXCR on the reads and lists one entry per CDR3 protein. The data contain some 450,000 distinct CDR3 sequences, roughly 30% of them singletons. The sample comprised PBMCs. These receptors came from a human donor in good health (CMV status not recorded). Some clones in this sample may be carry-over from other donors' samples.

This clonotype was observed a few times. The chain links TRBV12-3 or TRBV12-4 to TRBJ2-1, with 8 bases aligning to TRBD2. This CDR3 is built from 14 residues. Unmatched junction bases numbered 7, after V lost 3 bases and J lost 9 bases. For the CDR3, the DNA is TGTGCCAGCAGTTTTAACGGGGGGGCTCTTGAGCAGTTCTTC. This sequence encodes CASSFNGGALEQFF.

This clonotype has only a few counts. This chain's CDR3 is CASRPTAFTGELFF. CDR3 sequence (DNA): TGTGCCAGCAGGCCGACAGCCTTCACCGGGGAGCTGTTTTTT. The chain joins TRBV7-3 to TRBJ2-2; D may be TRBD1 (5 bases). The CDR3 length is 14 residues. V dropped 6 bases and J dropped 4 bases, with 12 bases sitting between them. The germline V gene encodes CDR1 SGHTA and CDR2 FQGTGA.

The chain joins TRBV29-1 to TRBJ2-2; perhaps TRBD2 as D (7 bases). V dropped 7 bases and J dropped 7 bases, with 25 bases sitting between them. CDR1 is SQVTM and CDR2 is ANQGSEA in the germline V gene. The CDR3 has 16 amino acids. The chain's CDR3 is CSGGKGGQIGDGELFF. CDR3 sequence (DNA): TGCAGCGGAGGGAAGGGGGGGCAGATCGGGGACGGGGAGCTGTTTTTT.

The chain joins TRBV5-1 to TRBJ2-7; 7 bases map to TRBD1. The junction had 11 bases not matched to a gene; V was cut back by 4 bases and J by 4 bases. This CDR3 has 15 residues. The germline CDR1 and CDR2 sequences are SGHRS and YFSETQ. CDR3: CASSQGQPPGYEQYF. Here the CDR3 DNA reads TGCGCCAGCAGCCAGGGACAGCCCCCGGGGTACGAGCAGTACTTC. Based on the CDR3 plus reference TRBV5-1 and TRBJ2-7, the full variable domain is KAGVTQTPRYLIKTRGQQVTLSCSPISGHRSVSWYQQTPGQGLQFLFEYFSETQRNKGNFPGRFSGRQFSNSRSEMNVSTLELGDSALYLCASSQGQPPGYEQYFGPGTRLTVT.

In regard to this clonotype: Given the absence of the conserved phenylalanine or tryptophan at the CDR3 end, a read error is likely. The rearrangement links TRBV7-2 to TRBJ2-1; D remains unclear. This CDR3 is 14 amino acids long. Germline assignment: CDR1 SGHTA and CDR2 FQGNSA. The CDR3 DNA reads as TGTGCGATAAGCCCGGGTCTACTCAATAATTATCAGTTCTGC. It is translated as CAISPGLLNNYQFC.

The chain couples TRBV5-4 to TRBJ2-7, with 8 bases that match TRBD1. The V gene end was trimmed by 4 bases and the J gene end by 0 bases; junction bases not matched to a gene: 6. The CDR3 totals 15 residues. Germline V lookup: CDR1 SGHNT, CDR2 YYREEE (reference sequence). The CDR3 sequence is CASSIPGQVSYEQYF. In DNA, the CDR3 is TGTGCCAGCAGCATTCCGGGACAGGTCTCCTACGAGCAGTACTTC. Together with reference TRBV5-4 and TRBJ2-7, the CDR3 gives the full variable domain: ETGVTQSPTHLIKTRGQQVTLRCSSQSGHNTVSWYQQALGQGPQFIFQYYREEENGRGNFPPRFSGLQFPNYSSELNVNALELDDSALYLCASSIPGQVSYEQYFGPGTRLTVT.

As regards this clonotype: One end of the junction fails to match germline, which may point to a read error. V and J are TRBV4-3 and TRBJ2-7, with D maybe TRBD1 (6 bases). There are 15 residues in the CDR3. CDR1 is LGHNA and CDR2 is YSLEER in the germline V gene. The CDR3 sequence is CASSQGSVQGYDQYF. CDR3 sequence (DNA): TGCGCCAGCAGCCAAGGGAGTGTACAGGGCTACGATCAGTACTTC.

This clonotype has ten or more counts. The chain couples TRBV7-2 to TRBJ2-4; TRBD1 matches at 8 bases. The V segment lost 5 bases and the J segment 3 bases; nucleotides outside the gene matches: 3. Germline-derived CDR1 and CDR2 are SGHTA and FQGNSA. CDR3 length: 14 amino acids. In DNA, the CDR3 is TGTGCCAGCAGCATTGGACAGGGCAAAAACATTCAGTACTTC. It encodes CASSIGQGKNIQYF.

As DNA, the CDR3 is TGTGCCAGCAGTTTCCCCTTGAACACAGCAAACACTGAAGCTTTCTTT. Its protein is CASSFPLNTANTEAFF. The chain couples TRBV12-3 or TRBV12-4 to TRBJ1-1; D is ambiguous. The CDR3 contains 16 residues. V shed 3 bases and J shed 2 bases, with 16 bases lying between them.

The chain is built from TRBV28 and TRBJ2-3, with unresolved D. Trimming left V 4 bases short and J 0 bases short, with 5 bases between. Per the germline V gene, CDR1 is MDHEN and CDR2 is SYDVKM. The CDR3 covers 13 residues. This CDR3 reads CASSYISTDTQYF. The CDR3 coding sequence is TGTGCCAGCAGTTACATCAGCACAGATACGCAGTATTTT.

This clonotype was detected a few times. The CDR3: CASSYPPHEQYF. CDR3 nucleotides: TGTGCCAGCAGTTACCCCCCCCACGAGCAGTACTTC. The J gene is TRBJ2-7, the V gene TRBV6-2 or TRBV6-3; D not certain. The V gene's germline CDR1 is MNHEY and CDR2 SVGEGT. Between the trimmed V and J ends, which lost 2 bases and 5 bases, there was a span of 7 bases. The CDR3 consists of 12 residues.

This clonotype was found a few times. The chain recombines TRBV7-8 with TRBJ2-1; 8 bases line up with TRBD1. There are 17 residues in the CDR3. The V segment lost 4 bases and the J segment 5 bases; nucleotides outside the gene matches: 13. The germline V gene encodes CDR1 SGHVS and CDR2 FQNEAQ. The CDR3 nucleotides read TGTGCCAGCAGCTCCACAGAAACCCGGGACAGGCACAATGAGCAGTTCTTC. Translation: CASSSTETRDRHNEQFF.

There are a few counts of this clonotype. The J gene is TRBJ2-5, the V gene TRBV28; D may be TRBD2 (7 bases). V was shortened by 0 bases and J by 4 bases, with 9 bases between the two germline ends. Germline V gene lookup returns CDR1 MDHEN and CDR2 SYDVKM. This CDR3 has 14 residues. The CDR3 region is CASSLWRGGETQYF. The CDR3 region has the DNA TGTGCCAGCAGTTTATGGAGGGGGGGAGAGACCCAGTACTTC.

The chain carries TRBV19 and TRBJ2-1, with 10 positions matching TRBD2. CDR3 size: 15 residues. Trimming at V came to 7 bases and at J to 0 bases, leaving 3 bases not matched to a gene. Germline V gene data show CDR1 as LNHDA and CDR2 as SQIVND (reference sequence). The CDR3 nucleotides are TGTGCCAGTACCAGGACTAGCGGCTCCTACAATGAGCAGTTCTTC. It encodes CASTRTSGSYNEQFF.

The rearrangement links TRBV4-3 to TRBJ2-2; D not resolved. Germline lookup yields CDR1 LGHNA and CDR2 YSLEER. V was shortened by 0 bases and J by 2 bases, with 13 bases between the two germline ends. This CDR3 has 17 amino acids. The CDR3 sequence is CASSQEPGLHNTGELFF. The DNA of the CDR3 is TGCGCCAGCAGCCAAGAGCCCGGGCTTCATAACACCGGGGAGCTGTTTTTT.

The V gene is TRBV7-3, the J gene TRBJ2-1; 7 bases are a match to TRBD2. The V gene's germline CDR1 is SGHTA and CDR2 FQGTGA. The CDR3 extends over 13 amino acids. With 5 bases clipped from V and 12 bases from J, the junction kept 10 bases outside the gene matches. CDR3 protein: CASSREAGPVQFF. In DNA, the CDR3 is TGTGCCAGCAGCCGGGAAGCGGGGCCTGTGCAGTTCTTC.

This clonotype was observed a handful of times. The V gene is TRBV11-2, the J gene TRBJ1-1; 7 bases line up with TRBD1. Losses at the gene ends were 4 bases for V and 7 bases for J; bases not matched to a gene: 3. The CDR3 is 12 amino acids. Germline CDR1 is SGHAT and CDR2 is FQNNGV. The chain's CDR3 is CASSSTGFEAFF. The DNA of the CDR3 is TGTGCCAGCAGCTCGACAGGGTTTGAAGCTTTCTTT.

The J gene is TRBJ2-1, the V gene TRBV19; 7 bases are a match to TRBD1. Germline CDR1 and CDR2: LNHDA and SQIVND (reference sequence). The CDR3 spans 15 residues. V shed 8 bases, J shed 3 bases, and the junction held 10 bases outside the gene matches. The CDR3 loop is CASLAPGQLYNEQFF. The DNA of the CDR3 is TGTGCCAGTCTAGCTCCGGGACAGCTCTACAATGAGCAGTTCTTC.

This clonotype was picked up many times. V usage is TRBV2 and J usage is TRBJ1-5; no reliable D call. Trimming cost V 3 bases and J 7 bases, with 16 bases left between them. This CDR3 comprises 15 residues. CDR1 is SNHLY, CDR2 FYNNEI, per germline. This chain's CDR3 is CASSEEGRVRQPQHF. The CDR3, as DNA: TGTGCCAGCAGTGAGGAAGGCAGAGTAAGACAGCCCCAGCATTTT.

This clonotype occurred many times. This chain joins TRBV6-1 and TRBJ1-2, with 9 bases lining up with TRBD1. The CDR3 has 14 amino acids. V dropped 5 bases and J dropped 1; count of bases not matched to a gene: 2. Germline V gene sequence: CDR1 MNHNS, CDR2 SASEGT. CDR3 sequence reads: CASSRQGVNYGYTF. Here the CDR3 DNA reads TGTGCCAGCAGTCGACAGGGGGTTAACTATGGCTACACCTTC.

This clonotype occurred a few times. The genes are TRBV19 and TRBJ1-5; maybe TRBD1 (6 bases). The CDR3 extends over 15 amino acids. CDR1 is LNHDA and CDR2 is SQIVND in the germline V gene (reference sequence). The V end was cut by 3 bases, the J end by 3 bases, with 12 bases between. This CDR3 is CASSMGTRNNQPQHF. The CDR3 DNA reads as TGTGCCAGTAGTATGGGGACACGGAACAATCAGCCCCAGCATTTT.

The V gene is TRBV19, the J gene TRBJ2-3, with TRBD1 as a possible D gene (6 bases). Trimming removed 1 base from V and 7 bases from J, with 15 bases in between. This CDR3 spans 15 amino acids. CDR1 is LNHDA and CDR2 is SQIVND in the germline V gene (reference sequence). The CDR3 DNA sequence: TGTGCCAGTAGTATAGCCCCGACAGGATCTAATACGCAGTATTTT. This encodes CASSIAPTGSNTQYF.

This clonotype was seen more than once but under ten times. Given the absence of the conserved phenylalanine or tryptophan at the CDR3 end, a read error is likely. V usage is TRBV12-3 or TRBV12-4 and J usage is TRBJ2-5; 7 bases align to TRBD2. Losses at the gene ends were 3 bases for V and 4 bases for J; bases not matched to a gene: 5. The CDR3 loop spans 14 amino acids. Here the CDR3 reads CASSFGGERETQYL. The CDR3, as DNA: TGTGCCAGCAGTTTTGGGGGGGAGCGAGAGACCCAGTACTTA.

This clonotype was recorded at least ten times. The genes are TRBV19 and TRBJ2-1, with D possibly matching TRBD1 (5 bases). V was pared by 6 bases and J by 1 base, with 10 bases between. CDR1 is LNHDA, CDR2 SQIVND, per germline (reference sequence). CDR3 length: 14 amino acids. Here the CDR3 DNA reads TGTGCCAGTAGAGTGACAGTATCCTACAATGAGCAGTTCTTC. This codes for CASRVTVSYNEQFF.

The chain combines TRBV19 with TRBJ2-5, with 7 bases fitting TRBD1. Germline CDR1 reads LNHDA; CDR2 reads SQIVND (reference sequence). The CDR3 spans 15 residues. Trimming at V came to 9 bases and at J to 2 bases, leaving 12 bases not matched to a gene. In DNA form, the CDR3 reads TGTGCCAGCCAAGGAGTGGGGACAGAGCAAGAGACCCAGTACTTC. This encodes CASQGVGTEQETQYF.

The rearrangement links TRBV6-4 to TRBJ2-2; D unresolved. Trimming cost V 4 bases and J 0 bases, with 6 bases left between them. Germline CDR1 reads MRHNA; CDR2 reads SNTAGT. This CDR3 has 14 amino acids. CDR3 sequence reads: CASSVEPNTGELFF. CDR3 DNA sequence: TGTGCCAGCAGTGTGGAACCGAACACCGGGGAGCTGTTTTTT.

This clonotype was found a few times. The chain carries TRBV5-5 and TRBJ2-1; TRBD2 matches at 10 bases. Germline trimming cut 1 base from V and 5 bases from J; bases unmatched to any gene: 3. CDR1 and CDR2 (germline): SGHKS, YYEKEE (reference sequence). CDR3 length: 15 residues. This CDR3 reads CASSLLLAGNNEQFF. The CDR3 DNA reads as TGTGCCAGCAGCTTGCTACTAGCGGGGAACAATGAGCAGTTCTTC.

About this clonotype itself: With a much larger clone just one base away, this may be a read error. Here the CDR3 omits its conserved ending phenylalanine or tryptophan, so a read error is the likely source. This rearrangement joins TRBV7-8 to TRBJ2-1; 12 nucleotides agree with TRBD1. Germline V lookup: CDR1 SGHVS, CDR2 FQNEAQ. This CDR3 region has 15 residues. J lost 5 bases, V lost 5 bases, and 4 bases had no gene match. CDR3 bases: TGTGCCAGCAGCGACGGGACAGGGGGCCACAATGAGCAGTTCTTA. This codes for CASSDGTGGHNEQFL.

The V call is TRBV19, the J call TRBJ1-1; D gene unclear. The germline V gene has CDR1 LNHDA and CDR2 SQIVND (reference sequence). Trimming removed 2 bases at V and 3 bases at J, with 7 bases between. CDR3 length: 13 amino acids. The CDR3 loop is CASSISGHTEAFF. CDR3 nucleotide sequence: TGTGCCAGTAGTATATCGGGTCACACTGAAGCTTTCTTT. Together with reference TRBV19 and TRBJ1-1, the CDR3 gives the full variable domain: DGGITQSPKYLFRKEGQNVTLSCEQNLNHDAMYWYRQDPGQGLRLIYYSQIVNDFQKGDIAEGYSVSREKKESFPLTVTSAQKNPTAFYLCASSISGHTEAFFGQGTRLTVV.

This chain connects TRBV2 to TRBJ2-7; 7 positions agree with TRBD2. The CDR3 consists of 12 residues. With 8 bases clipped from V and 7 bases from J, the junction kept 8 bases outside the gene matches. The germline V gene encodes CDR1 SNHLY and CDR2 FYNNEI. In DNA form, the CDR3 reads TGTGCCAGCGTTTCGGACGGGGGGGAGCAGTACTTC. Translating it yields CASVSDGGEQYF.